This T cell receptor beta chain was recorded in a study of neoadjuvant nivolumab and ipilimumab in lung cancer. V was pared by 3 bases and J by 3 bases, with 16 bases between. In germline, CDR1 is SGHDT, CDR2 YYEEEE. The CDR3 length is 15 residues. Only in-frame clones appear in the TCRdb table, and some are missing; sequencing was by immunoSEQ multiplex PCR. The sample comprises approximately 2,500 clones, approximately 89% of which are singletons, and roughly 2.3% rests with the top ten. The V gene is TRBV5-6, the J gene TRBJ2-7; TRBD1 might be the D (6 bases). The TCR was taken from an adult with non-small cell lung cancer. Sequencing was performed on tumor tissue, taken before neoadjuvant nivolumab, alone or with ipilimumab. As DNA, the CDR3 is TGTGCCAGCAGCTCTACCGGGACACCCAACTACGAGCAGTACTTC. Translation: CASSSTGTPNYEQYF. Filled out from reference TRBV5-6 and TRBJ2-7, the complete variable domain reads DAGVTQSPTHLIKTRGQQVTLRCSPKSGHDTVSWYQQALGQGPQFIFQYYEEEERQRGNFPDRFSGHQFPNYSSELNVNALLLGDSALYLCASSSTGTPNYEQYFGPGTRLTVT.